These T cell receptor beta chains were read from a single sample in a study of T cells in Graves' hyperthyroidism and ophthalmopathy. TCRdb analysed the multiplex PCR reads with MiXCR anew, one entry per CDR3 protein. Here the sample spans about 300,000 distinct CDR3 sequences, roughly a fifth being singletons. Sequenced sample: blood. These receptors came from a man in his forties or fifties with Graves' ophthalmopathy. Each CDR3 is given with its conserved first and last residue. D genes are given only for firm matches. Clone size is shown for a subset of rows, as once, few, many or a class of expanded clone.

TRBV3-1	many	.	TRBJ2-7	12	TGTGCCAGCAGCCAAGATATCGACGAGCAGTACTTC	CASSQDIDEQYF
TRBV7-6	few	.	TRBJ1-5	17	TGTGCCAGCAGCCGCCCGATGGCGCGGGGGAGCAATCAGCCCCAGCATTTT	CASSRPMARGSNQPQHF
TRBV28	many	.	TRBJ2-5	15	TGTGCCAGCTCCCCCGGAGGGTTTAGCGGAGAGACCCAGTACTTC	CASSPGGFSGETQYF
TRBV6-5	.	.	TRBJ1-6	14	TGTGCCAGCAGTTACAACAGGGAAATTTCACCCCTCCACTTT	CASSYNREISPLHF
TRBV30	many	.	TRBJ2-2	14	TGTGCCTGGAGTGTTCAGGGTAACACCGGGGAGCTGTTTTTT	CAWSVQGNTGELFF
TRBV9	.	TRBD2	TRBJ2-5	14	TGTGCCAGCAGCGCCCTAGCGGGAAAAGAGACCCAGTACTTC	CASSALAGKETQYF
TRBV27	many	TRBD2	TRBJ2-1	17	TGTGCCAGCAGTTTATCTTTAGGACTAGCGGGGGACAATGAGCAGTTCTTC	CASSLSLGLAGDNEQFF
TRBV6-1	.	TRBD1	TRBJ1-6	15	TGTGCCAGCAGTGAAGGGACAGGATTTAATTCACCCCTCCACTTT	CASSEGTGFNSPLHF
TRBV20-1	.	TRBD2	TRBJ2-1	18	TGCAGTGCCGAGAGCCCTAGCGGGGTAGGGAGCTCCTACAATGAGCAGTTCTTC	CSAESPSGVGSSYNEQFF
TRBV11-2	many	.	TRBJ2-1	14	TGTGCCAGCAGCTCAGTTCGGGGCTACAATGAGCAGTTCTTC	CASSSVRGYNEQFF
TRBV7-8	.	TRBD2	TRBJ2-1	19	TGTGCCAGCAGCTTAGAACCAGCGGGGGGGCGACGGTCCTACAATGAGCAGTTCTTC	CASSLEPAGGRRSYNEQFF
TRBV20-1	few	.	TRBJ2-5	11	TGCAGTGCTAGAGATTTTGAGACCCAGTACTTC	CSARDFETQYF
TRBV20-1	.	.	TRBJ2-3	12	TGCAGTGCTGGACAGCTCACAGATACGCAGTATTTT	CSAGQLTDTQYF
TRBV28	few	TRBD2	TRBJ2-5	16	TGTGCCAGCAGTCCCTCGACTAGCGGGAGAAGGGAGACCCAGTACTTC	CASSPSTSGRRETQYF
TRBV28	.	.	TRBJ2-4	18	TGTGCCAGCAGTTTAATGAGGACAGAACTCCTAGCCAAAAACATTCAGTACTTC	CASSLMRTELLAKNIQYF
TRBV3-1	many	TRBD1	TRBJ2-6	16	TGTGCCAGCAGTTTACAGGGGGGATCTGGGGCCAACGTCCTGACTTTC	CASSLQGGSGANVLTF